These 15 T cell receptor beta chains were sequenced from one sample in a study of cytomegalovirus exposure and HLA in healthy donors. PCR primers comprised 60 Vbeta and 13 Jbeta primers. The table came from immunoSEQ multiplex PCR; TCRdb's copy has only in-frame clones and leaves some out. Of approximately 140,000 clones listed, about 70% are singletons. The sample taken for sequencing was PBMCs. All receptors derive from a woman in her sixties or seventies in good health and CMV-seropositive.

The chain uses TRBV2 and TRBJ1-4; 7 bases agree with TRBD1. Germline trimming cut 8 bases from V and 3 bases from J; bases unmatched to any gene: 9. The V gene's germline CDR1 is SNHLY and CDR2 FYNNEI. The CDR3 runs to 15 residues. The CDR3 region has the DNA TGTGCCAGCGGGCAACAGGGGACGTCTAATGAAAAACTGTTTTTT. It encodes CASGQQGTSNEKLFF.

This clone has a count of ten or more. This chain links TRBV13 with TRBJ2-5, with 7 bases matching TRBD1. The J segment lost 2 bases and the V segment lost 2 bases, leaving 2 bases of the junction unmatched. The germline CDR1 and CDR2 sequences are PRHDT and FYEKMQ (reference sequence). The CDR3 is 14 residues long. This chain's CDR3 is CASSLRGQQETQYF. The DNA for the CDR3 is TGTGCCAGCAGCTTACGGGGACAGCAAGAGACCCAGTACTTC.

V and J are TRBV11-3 and TRBJ2-7; D perhaps matches TRBD1 (6 bases). This CDR3 has 12 residues. Germline lookup yields CDR1 SGHNT and CDR2 YENEEA. V lost 5 bases and J lost 7, with 12 bases in between. CDR3 nucleotide sequence: TGTGCCAGCAGCGTACAGGGTGGGGAGCAGTACTTC. It translates to CASSVQGGEQYF.

DNA of the CDR3: TGCGCCAGCAGCTTGGCCCCTGGGCAGGGTCCCAGTCAGCCCCAGCATTTT. It codes for CASSLAPGQGPSQPQHF. The chain carries TRBV5-1 and TRBJ1-5; tentatively, D is TRBD1 (5 bases). Germline V gives CDR1 SGHRS, CDR2 YFSETQ. The V gene lost 0 bases and the J gene lost 6 bases, with 19 bases spanning the gap. The CDR3 is made up of 17 amino acids.

In its sample, this clone was seen once. Other nucleotide sequences in the sample specify the same CDR3. The chain recombines TRBV4-1 with TRBJ1-1, with D perhaps TRBD1 (5 bases). Per germline, CDR1 MGHRA and CDR2 YSYEKL. CDR3 length: 16 residues. Trimming cost V 5 bases and J 2 bases, with 18 bases left between them. The CDR3: CASSSPLDKTNTEAFF. CDR3 in DNA: TGCGCCAGCAGCAGCCCATTGGACAAAACCAACACTGAAGCTTTCTTT.

The chain carries TRBV5-1 and TRBJ2-5; 8 bases are a match to TRBD1. The J call could be wrong; TRBJ2-7 is a better fit for the DNA end. Germline assignment: CDR1 SGHRS and CDR2 YFSETQ. The CDR3 extends over 16 amino acids. The CDR3, as DNA: TGCGCCAGCAGCCTGGGAGAGGGACAGGCTCTTTACGAGCAGTACTTC. Protein product: CASSLGEGQALYEQYF.

V usage is TRBV2 and J usage is TRBJ1-3; TRBD1 is a possible D gene (5 bases). The CDR3 is 14 residues long. Germline assignment: CDR1 SNHLY and CDR2 FYNNEI. The V gene lost 8 bases and the J gene lost 4 bases, with 15 bases spanning the gap. The CDR3 DNA reads as TGTGCCAGCCCCCGGGGGGATGCCGGAAACACCATATATTTT. Its protein product is CASPRGDAGNTIYF.

The J gene is TRBJ1-6, the V gene TRBV9; 12 bases fit TRBD1. This CDR3 region has 15 residues. J gave up 9 bases and V 0 bases, and 1 base lay outside the gene matches. Germline CDR1 reads SGDLS; CDR2 reads YYNGEE. CDR3 coding DNA: TGTGCCAGCAGCGTAGGGGGACAGGGGGCTTCACCCCTCCACTTT. Amino acids: CASSVGGQGASPLHF.

The gene calls are TRBV5-1 and TRBJ1-1, with D perhaps TRBD1 (5 bases). Germline-derived CDR1 and CDR2 are SGHRS and YFSETQ. The ends were cut back, 3 bases at V and 1 base at J, with 10 bases in the middle. This CDR3 is 14 amino acids long. The CDR3 nucleotides read TGCGCCAGCAGCTCGACTGACAGGAACACTGAAGCTTTCTTT. This gives the protein CASSSTDRNTEAFF.

The chain couples TRBV15 to TRBJ1-5; tentatively, D is TRBD1 (6 bases). CDR3 length equals 16 residues. Per germline, CDR1 LNHNV and CDR2 YYDKDF (reference sequence). The V and J ends lost 0 bases and 5 bases respectively, with 14 bases between them. The CDR3 reads CATSRDLDRWDQPQHF. The CDR3 coding sequence is TGTGCCACCAGCAGAGACCTTGACAGGTGGGATCAGCCCCAGCATTTT.

This chain joins TRBV5-1 and TRBJ1-4; 7 bases match TRBD1. V dropped 4 bases and J dropped 8; count of bases not matched to a gene: 5. CDR1 and CDR2 (germline): SGHRS, YFSETQ. This CDR3 is built from 13 residues. CDR3 protein: CASSLGTDEKLFF. The CDR3 region has the DNA TGCGCCAGCAGCCTGGGGACAGACGAAAAACTGTTTTTT.

In its sample, this clone was seen a few times. The chain joins TRBV11-2 to TRBJ1-1; D remains unclear. Looked up from germline, CDR1 is SGHAT and CDR2 is FQNNGV. The CDR3 runs 12 residues. Trimming cost V 3 bases and J 10 bases, with 12 bases left between them. CDR3 sequence: CASSFPPGIAFF. The DNA of the CDR3 is TGTGCCAGCAGCTTCCCCCCGGGGATAGCTTTCTTT.

The rearrangement uses TRBV6-5 and TRBJ2-3, with D hard to call. This CDR3 spans 13 amino acids. Trimming took 2 bases from V and 2 from J, leaving 5 bases between them. Germline V gene sequence: CDR1 MNHEY, CDR2 SVGAGI. CDR3 residues: CASSYLVTDTQYF. For the CDR3, the DNA is TGTGCCAGCAGTTACCTAGTCACAGATACGCAGTATTTT.

The gene calls are TRBV6-5 and TRBJ1-1, with D tentatively TRBD1 (6 bases). The V and J ends lost 7 bases and 4 bases respectively, with 16 bases between them. The CDR3 extends over 14 amino acids. The germline V gene encodes CDR1 MNHEY and CDR2 SVGAGI. The CDR3 nucleotides read TGTGCCAGCAACCCCAGGGGAGGGAGCACTGAAGCTTTCTTT. Translating it yields CASNPRGGSTEAFF.

J is TRBJ2-3 and V is TRBV2; possible D gene TRBD2, 5 bases. The CDR3 length is 13 residues. The ends were cut back, 4 bases at V and 7 bases at J, with 12 bases in the middle. Germline V gives CDR1 SNHLY, CDR2 FYNNEI. CDR3 protein: CASSAPGSNTQYF. The CDR3 nucleotides are TGTGCCAGCAGTGCGCCGGGGAGTAATACGCAGTATTTT.